The clone carrying this T cell receptor beta chain was counted between two and nine times. This specimen comes from a study of blood T cells in healthy people across ages. Combining a sample-barcoded 5' primer with a J-beta primer mix, a second PCR ran for about 6 to 12 cycles. TCRdb recomputed calls from the 5' RACE reads with MiXCR, one row per CDR3 protein. The sample yields roughly 1.5 million distinct CDR3 sequences, approximately 42% seen once. The CDR3 length is 18 residues. V shed 5 bases, J shed 0 bases, and the junction held 8 bases outside the gene matches. The origin of this receptor is a woman between 18 and 29 years old in good health. This rearrangement joins TRBV12-3 or TRBV12-4 to TRBJ2-6; 9 bases align to TRBD1. Sequencing was done on a sample of blood. CDR3 region: CASSLRDRVSSGANVLTF. As DNA, the CDR3 is TGTGCCAGCAGTCTCCGGGACAGGGTGAGCTCTGGGGCCAACGTCCTGACTTTC.